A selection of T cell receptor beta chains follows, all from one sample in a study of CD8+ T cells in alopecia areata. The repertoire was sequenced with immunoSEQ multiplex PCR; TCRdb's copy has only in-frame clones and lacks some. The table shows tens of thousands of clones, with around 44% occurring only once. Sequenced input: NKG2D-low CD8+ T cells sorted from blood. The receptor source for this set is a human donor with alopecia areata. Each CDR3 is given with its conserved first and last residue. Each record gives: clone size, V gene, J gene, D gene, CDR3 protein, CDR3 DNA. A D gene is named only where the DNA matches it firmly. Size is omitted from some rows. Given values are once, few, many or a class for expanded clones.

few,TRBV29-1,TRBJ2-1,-,CSVRTVGWNEQFF,TGCAGCGTCCGCACGGTAGGATGGAATGAGCAGTTCTTC
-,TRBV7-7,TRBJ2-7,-,CASSLGETYEQYF,TGTGCCAGCAGCCTGGGTGAGACCTACGAGCAGTACTTC
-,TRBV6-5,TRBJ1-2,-,CASSSPDRFFDGYTF,TGTGCCAGCAGTTCGCCTGACAGGTTTTTTGATGGCTACACCTTC
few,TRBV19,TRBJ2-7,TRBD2,CATTQASGSYEQYF,TGTGCCACCACCCAGGCTAGCGGGAGCTACGAGCAGTACTTC
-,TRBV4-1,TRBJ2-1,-,CASSQDLNEQFF,TGCGCCAGCAGCCAAGATCTTAATGAGCAGTTCTTC
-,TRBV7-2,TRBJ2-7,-,CASSLTLNYEQYF,TGTGCCAGCAGCTTAACCCTAAACTACGAGCAGTACTTC
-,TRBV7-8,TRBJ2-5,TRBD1,CASSQGDRDFQETQYF,TGTGCCAGCTCCCAAGGGGACAGGGACTTTCAAGAGACCCAGTACTTC
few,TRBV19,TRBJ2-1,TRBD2,CASSILSGRGNEQFF,TGTGCCAGTAGTATTTTAAGCGGGAGAGGCAATGAGCAGTTCTTC
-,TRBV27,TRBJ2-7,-,CASSERGFTYEQYF,TGTGCCAGCAGTGAACGCGGGTTTACCTACGAGCAGTACTTC
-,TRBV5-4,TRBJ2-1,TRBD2,CASSLGLAGDEQFF,TGTGCCAGCAGCTTGGGACTAGCGGGAGATGAGCAGTTCTTC
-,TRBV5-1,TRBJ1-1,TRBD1,CASSVVGQGIPEAFF,TGCGCCAGCAGCGTGGTAGGACAGGGAATACCTGAAGCTTTCTTT
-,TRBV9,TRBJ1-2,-,CASGPQGFYGYTF,TGTGCCAGCGGGCCACAGGGTTTCTATGGCTACACCTTC
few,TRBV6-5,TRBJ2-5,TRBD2,CASTGGETQYF,TGTGCCAGCACGGGGGGGGAGACCCAGTACTTC
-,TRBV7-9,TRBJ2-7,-,CASSSTGEAYEQYF,TGTGCCAGCAGCTCGACAGGAGAGGCCTACGAGCAGTACTTC
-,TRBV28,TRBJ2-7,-,CASSLTSFYEQYF,TGTGCCAGCAGTTTAACTAGCTTCTACGAGCAGTACTTC
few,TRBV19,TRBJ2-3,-,CASSPRGAPPDTQYF,TGTGCCAGTAGTCCTCGGGGGGCCCCCCCAGATACGCAGTATTTT
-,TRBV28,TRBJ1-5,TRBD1,CASTIGQGQPQHF,TGTGCCAGCACCATAGGACAGGGCCAGCCCCAGCATTTT
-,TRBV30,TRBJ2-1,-,CAWSVIHSSYNEQFF,TGTGCCTGGAGTGTAATCCATTCCTCCTACAATGAGCAGTTCTTC
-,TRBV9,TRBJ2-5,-,CASSPSGETQYF,TGTGCCAGCAGCCCCAGTGGAGAGACCCAGTACTTC
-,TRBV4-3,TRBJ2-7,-,CASSQGSRDEQYF,TGCGCCAGCAGCCAAGGGTCAAGAGACGAGCAGTACTTC
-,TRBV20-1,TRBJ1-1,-,CSASRGEAFF,TGCAGTGCTAGTCGGGGTGAAGCTTTCTTT
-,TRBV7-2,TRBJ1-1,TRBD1,CASSLGDRGHLNTEAFF,TGTGCCAGCAGCTTGGGGGACAGGGGGCATCTGAACACTGAAGCTTTCTTT
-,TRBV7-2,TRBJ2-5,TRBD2,CASSFSGGLGETQYF,TGTGCCAGCAGCTTCAGCGGGGGCTTGGGGGAGACCCAGTACTTC
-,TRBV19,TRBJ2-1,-,CASSIAARGTGNEQFF,TGTGCCAGTAGTATAGCGGCCCGCGGGACTGGGAATGAGCAGTTCTTC